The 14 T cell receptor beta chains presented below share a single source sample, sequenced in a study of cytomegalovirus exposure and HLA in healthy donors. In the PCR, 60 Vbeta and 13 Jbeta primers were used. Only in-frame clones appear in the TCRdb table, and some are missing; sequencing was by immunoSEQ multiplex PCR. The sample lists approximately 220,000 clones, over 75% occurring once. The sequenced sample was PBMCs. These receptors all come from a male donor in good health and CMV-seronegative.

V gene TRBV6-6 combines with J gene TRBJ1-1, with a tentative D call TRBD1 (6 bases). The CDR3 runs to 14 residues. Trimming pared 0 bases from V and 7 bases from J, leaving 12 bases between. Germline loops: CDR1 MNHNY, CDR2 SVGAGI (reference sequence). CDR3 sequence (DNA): TGTGCCAGCAGTTACTCGGATGGGGGCGGTGAAGCTTTCTTT. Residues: CASSYSDGGGEAFF.

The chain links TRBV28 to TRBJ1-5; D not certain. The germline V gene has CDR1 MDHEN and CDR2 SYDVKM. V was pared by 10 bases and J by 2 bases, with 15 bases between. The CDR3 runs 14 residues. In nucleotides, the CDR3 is TGTGCCACCACCCTGTTGGGCGGCAATCAGCCCCAGCATTTT. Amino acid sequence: CATTLLGGNQPQHF.

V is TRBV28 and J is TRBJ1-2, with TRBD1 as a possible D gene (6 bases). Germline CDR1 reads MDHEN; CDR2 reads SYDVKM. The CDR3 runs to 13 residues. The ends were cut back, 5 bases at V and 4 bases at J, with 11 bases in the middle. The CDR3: CASSLQGPYGYTF. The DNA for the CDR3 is TGTGCCAGCAGTCTACAGGGTCCCTATGGCTACACCTTC.

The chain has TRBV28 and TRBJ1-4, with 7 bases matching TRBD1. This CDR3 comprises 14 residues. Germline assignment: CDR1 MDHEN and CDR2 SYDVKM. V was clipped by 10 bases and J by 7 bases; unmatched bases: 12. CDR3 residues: CATSQTGTFEKLFF. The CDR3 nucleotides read TGTGCCACCTCCCAGACAGGGACGTTTGAAAAACTGTTTTTT.

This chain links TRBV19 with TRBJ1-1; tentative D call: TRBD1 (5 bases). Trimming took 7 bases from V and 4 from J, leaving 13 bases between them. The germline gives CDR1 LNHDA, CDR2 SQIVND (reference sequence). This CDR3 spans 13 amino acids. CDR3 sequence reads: CASTDSQPTEAFF. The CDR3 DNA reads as TGTGCCAGTACCGACAGCCAACCCACTGAAGCTTTCTTT. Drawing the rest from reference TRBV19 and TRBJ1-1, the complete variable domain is DGGITQSPKYLFRKEGQNVTLSCEQNLNHDAMYWYRQDPGQGLRLIYYSQIVNDFQKGDIAEGYSVSREKKESFPLTVTSAQKNPTAFYLCASTDSQPTEAFFGQGTRLTVV.

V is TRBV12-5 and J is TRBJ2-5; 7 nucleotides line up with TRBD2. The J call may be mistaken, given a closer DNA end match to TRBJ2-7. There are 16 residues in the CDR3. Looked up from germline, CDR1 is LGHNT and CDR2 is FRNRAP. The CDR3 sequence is CASAISGFDTTYEQYF. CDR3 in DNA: TGTGCTAGTGCAATTAGCGGGTTTGATACTACCTACGAGCAGTACTTC.

CDR3 sequence: CASSYQAGPNYGYTF. CDR3 in DNA: TGTGCCAGCAGTTACCAGGCAGGCCCTAACTATGGCTACACCTTC. This rearrangement joins TRBV6-6 to TRBJ1-2; D remains ambiguous. V lost 2 bases, J lost 0 bases, and 10 bases lay in between. Germline V gene sequence: CDR1 MNHNY, CDR2 SVGAGI (reference sequence). This CDR3 spans 15 amino acids.

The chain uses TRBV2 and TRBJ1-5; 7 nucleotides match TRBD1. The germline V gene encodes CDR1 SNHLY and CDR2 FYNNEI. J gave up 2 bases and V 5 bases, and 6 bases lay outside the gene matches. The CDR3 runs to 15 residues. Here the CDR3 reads CASSFPDRGNQPQHF. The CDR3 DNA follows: TGTGCCAGCAGTTTCCCTGACAGGGGCAATCAGCCCCAGCATTTT.

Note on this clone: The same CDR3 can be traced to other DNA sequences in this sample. The CDR3 loop reads CAWSAGQPYEQYF. CDR3 nucleotide sequence: TGTGCCTGGAGCGCAGGACAGCCCTACGAGCAGTACTTC. The chain combines TRBV30 with TRBJ2-7, with D perhaps TRBD1 (6 bases). In germline, CDR1 is GTSNPN, CDR2 SVGIG (reference sequence). The CDR3 runs to 13 residues. Deletions cut 3 bases from V and 2 bases from J, with 11 bases between. The full variable domain, in which reference TRBV30 and TRBJ2-7 provide the parts outside the CDR3, is SQTIHQWPATLVQPVGSPLSLECTVEGTSNPNLYWYRQAAGRGLQLLFYSVGIGQISSEVPQNLSASRPQDRQFILSSKKLLLSDSGFYLCAWSAGQPYEQYFGPGTRLTVT.

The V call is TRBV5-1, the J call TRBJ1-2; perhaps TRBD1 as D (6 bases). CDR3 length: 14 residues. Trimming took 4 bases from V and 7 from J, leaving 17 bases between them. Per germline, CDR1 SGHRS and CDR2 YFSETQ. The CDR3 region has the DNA TGCGCCAGCAGCCAAGAACTGGGGGCTAGTGGCTACACCTTC. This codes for CASSQELGASGYTF.

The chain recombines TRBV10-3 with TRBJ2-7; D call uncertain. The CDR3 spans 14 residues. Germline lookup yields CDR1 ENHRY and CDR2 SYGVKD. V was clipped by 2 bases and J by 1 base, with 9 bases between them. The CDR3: CAISEGPSSYEQYF. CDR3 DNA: TGTGCCATCAGTGAGGGCCCTTCGTCCTACGAGCAGTACTTC.

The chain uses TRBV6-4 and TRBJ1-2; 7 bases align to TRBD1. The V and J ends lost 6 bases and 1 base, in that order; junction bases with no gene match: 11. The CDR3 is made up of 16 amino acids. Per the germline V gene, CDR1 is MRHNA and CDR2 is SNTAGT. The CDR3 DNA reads TGTGCCAGCAGGCCAAACAACAGGGGCATTAACTATGGCTACACCTTC. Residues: CASRPNNRGINYGYTF.

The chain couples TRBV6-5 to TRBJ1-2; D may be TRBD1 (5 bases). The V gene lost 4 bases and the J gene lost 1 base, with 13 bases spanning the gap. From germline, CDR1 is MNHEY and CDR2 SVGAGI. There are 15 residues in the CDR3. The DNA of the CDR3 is TGTGCCAGCAGTTCGCTACAACAGGTTAACTATGGCTACACCTTC. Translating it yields CASSSLQQVNYGYTF.

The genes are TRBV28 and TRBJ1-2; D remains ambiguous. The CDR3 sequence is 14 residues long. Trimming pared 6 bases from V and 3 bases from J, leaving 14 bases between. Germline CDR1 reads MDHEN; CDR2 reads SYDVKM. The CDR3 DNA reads TGTGCCAGCAGGACCCCCGGGTCCTACTATGGCTACACCTTC. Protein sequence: CASRTPGSYYGYTF.